The 14 T cell receptor beta chains listed next were all sequenced from one sample in a study of T cell responses to AZD1222 COVID-19 vaccine. TCRdb keeps only in-frame clones here, not all; method: immunoSEQ multiplex PCR. The repertoire holds approximately 150,000 clones, with about 90% as singletons. The sequenced sample was peripheral blood, obtained 28 days after the second AZD1222 dose. These receptors came from an adult who received the AZD1222 COVID-19 vaccine.

The V and J genes are TRBV28 and TRBJ1-2; D is unclear. Germline CDR1 MDHEN, CDR2 SYDVKM. V lost 7 bases to trimming and J lost 5 bases, with 8 bases between them. The CDR3 totals 11 residues. The CDR3 DNA reads as TGTGCCAGCACCGGGGATTATGGCTACACCTTC. As protein: CASTGDYGYTF.

The chain carries TRBV6-1 and TRBJ1-6, with TRBD1 identical over 9 bases. J lost 5 bases, V lost 4 bases, and 6 bases had no gene match. This CDR3 is 16 amino acids long. CDR1 is MNHNS and CDR2 is SASEGT in the germline V gene. The CDR3 is CASSGNRGRDNSPLHF. In nucleotides, the CDR3 is TGTGCCAGCAGTGGAAACAGGGGGCGAGATAATTCACCCCTCCACTTT.

The chain couples TRBV28 to TRBJ2-1, with 7 bases matching TRBD2. From germline, CDR1 is MDHEN and CDR2 SYDVKM. This CDR3 contains 14 residues. J was trimmed by 9 bases and V by 7 bases; bases with no gene match: 12. CDR3 sequence: CASINLLGGGEQFF. In DNA, the CDR3 is TGTGCCAGCATCAATTTGCTGGGGGGGGGTGAGCAGTTCTTC.

V gene TRBV7-9 combines with J gene TRBJ2-1; 10 nucleotides line up with TRBD2. This CDR3 is 15 amino acids long. V shed 8 bases and J 4 bases; nucleotides not matched to a gene: 8. Germline CDR1 and CDR2: SEHNR and FQNEAQ (reference sequence). The CDR3 coding sequence is TGTGCCAGCTATACGGGACTAGCGCCATACAATGAGCAGTTCTTC. It encodes CASYTGLAPYNEQFF. The whole variable domain, filled in from reference TRBV7-9 and TRBJ2-1, reads DTGVSQNPRHKITKRGQNVTFRCDPISEHNRLYWYRQTLGQGPEFLTYFQNEAQLEKSRLLSDRFSAERPKGSFSTLEIQRTEQGDSAMYLCASYTGLAPYNEQFFGPGTRLTVL.

As regards this clone: This CDR3 is also generated by other DNA sequences in the sample. The CDR3 DNA sequence: TGCGCCAGCAGCTTGTTTGGGGCAACTAATGAAAAACTGTTTTTT. It yields the protein CASSLFGATNEKLFF. This chain uses TRBV5-1 with TRBJ1-4; no clear D gene. CDR1 and CDR2 from the germline V gene are SGHRS and YFSETQ. The CDR3 runs to 15 residues. Trimming removed 1 base at V and 0 bases at J, with 7 bases between.

The genes are TRBV9 and TRBJ2-7, with 9 bases fitting TRBD2. This CDR3 region has 14 residues. CDR1 and CDR2 (germline): SGDLS, YYNGEE. J was trimmed by 4 bases and V by 4 bases; bases with no gene match: 6. The CDR3 region is CASSPGAGGYEQYF. The CDR3, as DNA: TGTGCCAGCAGCCCCGGAGCGGGAGGTTACGAGCAGTACTTC.

V is TRBV24-1 and J is TRBJ1-4; TRBD1 matches 11 bases. Per the germline V gene, CDR1 is KGHDR and CDR2 is SFDVKD. The CDR3 consists of 13 residues. The ends lost 9 bases at V and 10 bases at J; junction bases unmatched: 6. Written as DNA, the CDR3 is TGTGCCACCTCAGGGGACAGGGGGGGAAAACTGTTTTTT. It is translated as CATSGDRGGKLFF.

This clone was picked up one time. V is TRBV15 and J is TRBJ2-5; D is uncertain. CDR1 and CDR2 (germline): LNHNV, YYDKDF (reference sequence). The V end lost 0 bases, the J end lost 4 bases, and 6 bases lay between the germline ends. The CDR3 loop spans 13 amino acids. The CDR3 region is CATSREATETQYF. In DNA form, the CDR3 reads TGTGCCACCAGCAGAGAAGCCACAGAGACCCAGTACTTC.

The J gene is TRBJ2-1, the V gene TRBV6-2 or TRBV6-3; unclear D gene. Between the trimmed V and J ends, which lost 5 bases and 8 bases, there was a span of 7 bases. The CDR3 length is 11 residues. CDR1 and CDR2 from the germline V gene are MNHEY and SVGEGT. CDR3 amino acids: CASSQLYEQFF. The CDR3 DNA reads TGTGCCAGCAGTCAATTATATGAGCAGTTCTTC.

This chain joins TRBV18 and TRBJ2-1; D is undetermined. The CDR3 spans 12 residues. Trimming stripped 3 bases from V and 7 bases from J, with 7 bases between. The V gene's germline CDR1 is KGHSH and CDR2 LQKENI. DNA of the CDR3: TGTGCCAGCTCACCCCAAGAGAATGAGCAGTTCTTC. Translation gives CASSPQENEQFF.

This chain uses TRBV6-1 with TRBJ2-3; D unresolved. V was clipped by 1 base and J by 5 bases, with 13 bases between them. Germline assignment: CDR1 MNHNS and CDR2 SASEGT. The CDR3 sequence is 15 residues long. In nucleotides, the CDR3 is TGTGCCAGCAGTGAAGTGGTAAGGGCAGGAGATACGCAGTATTTT. Protein sequence: CASSEVVRAGDTQYF.

The CDR3 bases are TGTGCCATCAGTGAGTCCCAGGGGGACACTGAAGCTTTCTTT. Translating it yields CAISESQGDTEAFF. This rearrangement joins TRBV10-3 to TRBJ1-1, with TRBD1 identical over 7 bases. The CDR3 length is 14 residues. Trimming removed 0 bases from V and 3 bases from J; junction bases left unmatched: 1. Germline CDR1 reads ENHRY; CDR2 reads SYGVKD.

This chain joins TRBV6-2 or TRBV6-3 and TRBJ2-7; no clear D gene. The V end lost 4 bases, the J end lost 2 bases, and 12 bases lay between the germline ends. The V gene's germline CDR1 is MNHEY and CDR2 SVGEGT. The CDR3 spans 14 residues. In DNA, the CDR3 is TGTGCCAGCAGTTCGCCGGGCCCACCCTACGAGCAGTACTTC. This encodes CASSSPGPPYEQYF.

The chain combines TRBV27 with TRBJ2-3; 7 bases fit TRBD2. The CDR3 spans 15 residues. V lost 6 bases, J lost 0 bases, and 6 bases stayed unmatched. Per germline, CDR1 MNHEY and CDR2 SMNVEV (reference sequence). CDR3 sequence: CASRAGAGSTDTQYF. CDR3 sequence (DNA): TGTGCCAGCAGGGCGGGAGCGGGTAGCACAGATACGCAGTATTTT.